One sample yielded the 5 T cell receptor beta chains listed below, sequenced in a study of shared clonotypes between healthy human individuals. Here immunoSEQ multiplex PCR was the method, and the copy in TCRdb shows in-frame clones only, minus some. Of approximately 2.3 million clones in the sample, just over 90% were seen once. Sequenced input: naive CD4+ T cells from PBMCs. Noted subset: CD45RA+ positively selected. These receptors were collected from a man between 18 and 35 years old in good health. Some clones in this sample may be carry-over from other donors' samples.

Note on this clone: The sample contains more than one DNA sequence encoding this CDR3. The chain couples TRBV2 to TRBJ2-5; D is unresolved. Trimming removed 6 bases from V and 2 bases from J, with 7 bases in between. Germline V CDR1 and CDR2: SNHLY, FYNNEI. The CDR3 is 12 amino acids. As DNA, the CDR3 is TGTGCCAGCAGGCTCGAACAAGAGACCCAGTACTTC. It codes for CASRLEQETQYF. Using reference TRBV2 and TRBJ2-5 for the parts outside the CDR3, the full variable domain is EPEVTQTPSHQVTQMGQEVILRCVPISNHLYFYWYRQILGQKVEFLVSFYNNEISEKSEIFDDQFSVERPDGSNFTLKIRSTKLEDSAMYFCASRLEQETQYFGPGTRLLVL.

In this sample, this clone turned up once. The chain is built from TRBV5-4 and TRBJ2-5; D could derive from TRBD1 or TRBD2 (5 bases each). The germline CDR1 and CDR2 sequences are SGHNT and YYREEE (reference sequence). The CDR3 runs 14 residues. Trimming took off 3 bases at V and 0 bases at J, with 9 bases between the two ends. The CDR3 DNA sequence: TGTGCCAGCAGCTCCTGGGACCACCAAGAGACCCAGTACTTC. Residues: CASSSWDHQETQYF. Based on the CDR3 plus reference TRBV5-4 and TRBJ2-5, the full variable domain is ETGVTQSPTHLIKTRGQQVTLRCSSQSGHNTVSWYQQALGQGPQFIFQYYREEENGRGNFPPRFSGLQFPNYSSELNVNALELDDSALYLCASSSWDHQETQYFGPGTRLLVL.

The chain recombines TRBV5-1 with TRBJ2-2; no clear D gene. Germline V gene sequence: CDR1 SGHRS, CDR2 YFSETQ. The CDR3 runs to 15 residues. Trimming removed 4 bases at V and 4 bases at J, with 14 bases between. CDR3 protein: CASSMTLPGTGELFF. The DNA for the CDR3 is TGCGCCAGCAGCATGACTCTCCCAGGCACCGGGGAGCTGTTTTTT.

This sequence joins TRBV5-1 and TRBJ2-7; 8 nucleotides agree with TRBD2. This CDR3 has 15 residues. The germline V gene encodes CDR1 SGHRS and CDR2 YFSETQ. Losses at the gene ends were 0 bases for V and 3 bases for J; bases not matched to a gene: 5. CDR3 in DNA: TGCGCCAGCAGCTTGGAACTAGCGGAGATCTACGAGCAGTACTTC. Translation gives CASSLELAEIYEQYF.

The chain links TRBV7-3 to TRBJ2-7; 12 bases line up with TRBD1. Trimming at V came to 5 bases and at J to 5 bases, leaving 7 bases not matched to a gene. The CDR3 sequence is 15 residues long. Germline CDR1 is SGHTA and CDR2 is FQGTGA. The CDR3 region is CASSTTGTGGHEQYF. CDR3 coding DNA: TGTGCCAGCAGCACGACGGGGACAGGGGGCCACGAGCAGTACTTC. Combining the CDR3 with reference TRBV7-3 and TRBJ2-7 gives the whole variable domain GAGVSQTPSNKVTEKGKYVELRCDPISGHTALYWYRQSLGQGPEFLIYFQGTGAADDSGLPNDRFFAVRPEGSVSTLKIQRTERGDSAVYLCASSTTGTGGHEQYFGPGTRLTVT.